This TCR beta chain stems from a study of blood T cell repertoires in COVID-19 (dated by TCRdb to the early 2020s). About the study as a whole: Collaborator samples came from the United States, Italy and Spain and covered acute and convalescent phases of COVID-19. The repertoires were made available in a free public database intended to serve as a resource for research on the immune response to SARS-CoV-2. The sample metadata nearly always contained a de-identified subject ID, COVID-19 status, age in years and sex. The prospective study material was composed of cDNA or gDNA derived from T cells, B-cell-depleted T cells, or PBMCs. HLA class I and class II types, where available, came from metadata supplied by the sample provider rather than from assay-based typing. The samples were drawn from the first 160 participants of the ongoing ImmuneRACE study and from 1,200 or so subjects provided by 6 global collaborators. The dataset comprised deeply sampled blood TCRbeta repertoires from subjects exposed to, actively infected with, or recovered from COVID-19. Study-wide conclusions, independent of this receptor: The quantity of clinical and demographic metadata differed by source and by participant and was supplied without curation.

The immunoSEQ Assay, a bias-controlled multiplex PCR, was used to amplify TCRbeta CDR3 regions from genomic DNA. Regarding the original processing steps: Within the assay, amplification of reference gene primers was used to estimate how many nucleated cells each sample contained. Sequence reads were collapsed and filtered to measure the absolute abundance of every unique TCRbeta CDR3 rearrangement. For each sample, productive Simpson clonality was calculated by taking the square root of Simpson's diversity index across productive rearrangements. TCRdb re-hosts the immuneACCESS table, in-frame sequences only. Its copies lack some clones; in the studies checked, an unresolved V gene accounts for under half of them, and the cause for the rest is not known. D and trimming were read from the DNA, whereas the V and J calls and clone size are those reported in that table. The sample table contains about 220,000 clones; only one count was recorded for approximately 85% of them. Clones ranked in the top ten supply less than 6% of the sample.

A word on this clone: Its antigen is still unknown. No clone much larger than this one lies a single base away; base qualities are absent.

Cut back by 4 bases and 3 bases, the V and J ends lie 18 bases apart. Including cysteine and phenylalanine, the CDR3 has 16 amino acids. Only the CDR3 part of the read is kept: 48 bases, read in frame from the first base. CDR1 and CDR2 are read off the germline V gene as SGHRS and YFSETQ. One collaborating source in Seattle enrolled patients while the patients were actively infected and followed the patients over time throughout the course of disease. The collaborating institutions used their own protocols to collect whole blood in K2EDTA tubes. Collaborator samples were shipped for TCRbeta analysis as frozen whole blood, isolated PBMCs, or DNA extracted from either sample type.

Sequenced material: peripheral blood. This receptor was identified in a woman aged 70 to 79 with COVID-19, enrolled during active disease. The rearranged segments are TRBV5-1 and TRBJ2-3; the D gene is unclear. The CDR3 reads CASSLSLAGSTDTQYF. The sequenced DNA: TGCGCCAGCAGCCTCTCCCTGGCAGGTTCGACAGATACGCAGTATTTT.